Only a few counts were recorded for the clone carrying this TCR beta chain. What it binds is not known. This CDR3 region has 15 residues. Losses at the gene ends were 7 bases for V and 4 bases for J; bases not matched to a gene: 11. CDR1 and CDR2 (germline): PRHDT, FYEKMQ (reference sequence). This entry is derived from a study of post-analysis software for immune sequencing data. Study information: Patients had relapsing-remitting, secondary progressive or progressive-relapsing multiple sclerosis; some lacked subtype.

Findings and caveats of the study: Controls showed lower frequencies than patients for roughly five TRBV segments, and TRBV5-6, TRBV5-1 and TRBV20-1 were among these.

TCR beta cDNA libraries had unique molecular identifiers. TCRdb called the PCR reads again in MiXCR, with one record for every CDR3 protein. The repertoire holds 450,000 to 650,000 distinct CDR3 sequences, with 44% as singletons. This sequence originates from a girl between 5 and 17 years old with multiple sclerosis. This sequence joins TRBV13 and TRBJ2-7, with 9 bases that match TRBD1. What was sequenced was blood. The CDR3 DNA reads as TGTGCCAGCACCACATCGGGACAGGGAAAGTACGAGCAGTACTTC. Translation: CASTTSGQGKYEQYF.